This T cell receptor beta chain was recorded in a study of technical replicates of blood from several donors. The germline CDR1 and CDR2 sequences are SQVTM and ANQGSEA. This CDR3 region has 11 residues. Trimming pared 6 bases from V and 2 bases from J, leaving 7 bases between. Libraries were prepared by immunoSEQ multiplex PCR; TCRdb keeps only in-frame clonotypes and omits some of them. The sample lists tens of thousands of clones; roughly 77% were seen once. This TCR was recovered from a human donor in good health. Some clones in this sample may be carry-over from other donors' samples. The sample comprised PBMCs. The V and J genes are TRBV29-1 and TRBJ1-1; no definite D call. The CDR3 reads CSVTENTEAFF. The CDR3 DNA follows: TGCAGCGTAACAGAAAACACTGAAGCTTTCTTT.